This TCR beta chain comes out of a study of blood T cell repertoires in COVID-19. The method was immunoSEQ multiplex PCR; TCRdb's version includes in-frame clones alone and lacks a portion of them. The repertoire has about 15,000 clones, roughly 87% of them found once; the top ten carry approximately 5.4%. V was clipped by 0 bases and J by 2 bases; unmatched bases: 2. The CDR3 runs 15 residues. Germline V lookup: CDR1 SGDLS, CDR2 YYNGEE. The material sequenced was peripheral blood. The V gene is TRBV9, the J gene TRBJ1-5; 7 bases align to TRBD1. The TCR sequence derives from a human donor in a cohort sampled during active COVID-19. CDR3 protein: CASSVGDRGNQPQHF. In DNA, the CDR3 is TGTGCCAGCAGCGTAGGTGACAGGGGCAATCAGCCCCAGCATTTT.